A selection of T cell receptor beta chains follows, all from one sample in a study of blood T cell repertoires in COVID-19. The repertoire was sequenced with immunoSEQ multiplex PCR; TCRdb's copy has only in-frame clones and lacks some. The data show fewer than 200,000 clones, around 84% seen once. Sequencing was carried out using PBMCs or T cells enriched from blood (not recorded which). All receptors derive from a man aged 50 to 60 who had recovered from COVID-19. The CDR3 runs from the conserved cysteine through the conserved F or W. D genes are given only for firm matches. Clone size appears in some rows only: once, few, many, or a class for an expanded clone.

D gene: TRBD1; V gene: TRBV7-2; clone size: NA; J gene: TRBJ2-3; CDR3 DNA: TGTGCCAGCAGCTTAGGACAGGGGGCAGATACGCAGTATTTT; CDR3 protein: CASSLGQGADTQYF
D gene: NA; V gene: TRBV30; clone size: NA; J gene: TRBJ1-5; CDR3 DNA: TGTGCCTGGAGTGTAAACAACCAGCCCCAGCATTTT; CDR3 protein: CAWSVNNQPQHF
D gene: NA; V gene: TRBV3-1/TRBV3-2; clone size: NA; J gene: TRBJ1-3; CDR3 DNA: TGTGCCAGCAGCCCACAGGGTGCTGGAAACACCATATATTTT; CDR3 protein: CASSPQGAGNTIYF
D gene: NA; V gene: TRBV10-3; clone size: NA; J gene: TRBJ1-1; CDR3 DNA: TGTGCCATCAGTGAGTCTCCTCAGGGGTCTCGCACTGAAGCTTTCTTT; CDR3 protein: CAISESPQGSRTEAFF
D gene: TRBD1; V gene: TRBV19; clone size: NA; J gene: TRBJ1-5; CDR3 DNA: TGTGCCAGTAGTATAGAAGGGGACAGGGTTTATCAGCCCCAGCATTTT; CDR3 protein: CASSIEGDRVYQPQHF
D gene: NA; V gene: TRBV5-8; clone size: NA; J gene: TRBJ2-7; CDR3 DNA: TGTGCCAGCACCCCGATCTGGACAGGAGGGAACGAGCAGTACTTC; CDR3 protein: CASTPIWTGGNEQYF
D gene: TRBD1; V gene: TRBV3-1/TRBV3-2; clone size: NA; J gene: TRBJ1-2; CDR3 DNA: TGTGCCAGCAGCCCTGCGGACAGGGGATATGGCTACACCTTC; CDR3 protein: CASSPADRGYGYTF
D gene: TRBD1; V gene: TRBV7-2; clone size: NA; J gene: TRBJ1-4; CDR3 DNA: TGTGCCAGCAGCCCAGACAGGGGCGCTAATGAAAAACTGTTTTTT; CDR3 protein: CASSPDRGANEKLFF
D gene: NA; V gene: TRBV11-3; clone size: NA; J gene: TRBJ2-5; CDR3 DNA: TGTGCCAGCAGCCCGACGGGGTTCCAAGAGACCCAGTACTTC; CDR3 protein: CASSPTGFQETQYF
D gene: NA; V gene: TRBV4-2; clone size: once; J gene: TRBJ1-2; CDR3 DNA: TGTGCCAGCAGCCAGGCGGACAGAGCCTCCTATGGCTACACCTTC; CDR3 protein: CASSQADRASYGYTF
D gene: NA; V gene: TRBV7-2; clone size: NA; J gene: TRBJ2-7; CDR3 DNA: TGTGCCAGCAGCTTCGTAGAGTACTACGAGCAGTACTTC; CDR3 protein: CASSFVEYYEQYF
D gene: NA; V gene: TRBV3-1/TRBV3-2; clone size: NA; J gene: TRBJ1-1; CDR3 DNA: TGTGCCAGCAGCCAAGTAGGGGAAGGAGCTTTCTTT; CDR3 protein: CASSQVGEGAFF
D gene: NA; V gene: TRBV12-3/TRBV12-4; clone size: NA; J gene: TRBJ2-1; CDR3 DNA: TGTGCCAGCAGCCCCGGGTATGAGCAGTTCTTC; CDR3 protein: CASSPGYEQFF
D gene: TRBD1; V gene: TRBV10-3; clone size: NA; J gene: TRBJ2-7; CDR3 DNA: TGTGCCATCAGTGAAGGGACAGGCCTCTCCGAGCAGTACTTC; CDR3 protein: CAISEGTGLSEQYF
D gene: TRBD2; V gene: TRBV2; clone size: few; J gene: TRBJ2-1; CDR3 DNA: TGTGCCAGCAGTGAAATGGGGGGGGATTACAATGAGCAGTTCTTC; CDR3 protein: CASSEMGGDYNEQFF
D gene: TRBD1; V gene: TRBV5-4; clone size: NA; J gene: TRBJ2-1; CDR3 DNA: TGTGCCAGCAGCGAGTACAGGGGGCGTGATGAGCAGTTCTTC; CDR3 protein: CASSEYRGRDEQFF
D gene: TRBD1; V gene: TRBV27; clone size: NA; J gene: TRBJ1-1; CDR3 DNA: TGTGCCAGCAGTCCCGGGACAGGGGATCGAACTGAAGCTTTCTTT; CDR3 protein: CASSPGTGDRTEAFF